The 16 T cell receptor beta chains reported below all come from one sample, sequenced in a study of T cell repertoires in cytomegalovirus infection. TCRdb re-derived calls from the reads in MiXCR, one entry per CDR3 protein. The sample has approximately 500,000 distinct CDR3 sequences, roughly a third seen once. Their antigens remain unidentified. Sequences were derived from cultured PBMCs, sampled from culture after CMV antigen stimulation. Source of these receptors: a human donor in good health (CMV status not recorded). Some clones in this sample may be carry-over from other donors' samples.

For this clonotype: A much bigger clone sits one base away, suggesting this may be a read error. Here the CDR3 DNA reads TGTGCCAGCAGCTCAGGACAGATCATGAACACTGAAGCTTTCTTT. It specifies CASSSGQIMNTEAFF. The chain is built from TRBV7-1 and TRBJ1-1, with a weak D call TRBD1 (5 bases). TRBV7-1 is reported as an ORF; its role is uncertain. V lost 1 base and J lost 0, with 9 bases in between. The CDR3 length is 15 residues.

The gene calls are TRBV7-9 and TRBJ1-1, with D maybe TRBD1 (6 bases). There are 14 residues in the CDR3. The V end was cut by 5 bases, the J end by 4 bases, with 14 bases between. Germline loops: CDR1 SEHNR, CDR2 FQNEAQ (reference sequence). The chain's CDR3 is CASSLRGSVTEAFF. CDR3 nucleotides: TGTGCCAGCAGCCTGAGGGGGTCTGTCACTGAAGCTTTCTTT. Full variable domain (missing parts from reference TRBV7-9 and TRBJ1-1): DTGVSQNPRHKITKRGQNVTFRCDPISEHNRLYWYRQTLGQGPEFLTYFQNEAQLEKSRLLSDRFSAERPKGSFSTLEIQRTEQGDSAMYLCASSLRGSVTEAFFGQGTRLTVV.

This clonotype was recorded a few times. The rearrangement uses TRBV12-3 or TRBV12-4 and TRBJ1-5; D is unclear. Trimming removed 5 bases at V and 4 bases at J, with 18 bases between. There are 16 residues in the CDR3. The CDR3 DNA sequence: TGTGCCAGCAGTCGTTTAAGATTCGGGGAAAATCAGCCCCAGCATTTT. This codes for CASSRLRFGENQPQHF.

The chain joins TRBV20-1 to TRBJ2-3, with TRBD2 matching over 8 bases. CDR3 size: 13 residues. Germline-derived CDR1 and CDR2 are DFQATT and SNEGSKA (reference sequence). V lost 3 bases to trimming and J lost 3 bases; unmatched junction nucleotides: 2. The CDR3 reads CSARASGTDTQYF. CDR3 sequence (DNA): TGCAGTGCTAGGGCTAGCGGGACAGATACGCAGTATTTT.

This clonotype has more than one count but fewer than ten. The chain links TRBV6-1 to TRBJ2-6; D is perhaps TRBD2 (5 bases). V shed 6 bases and J shed 0 bases, with 12 bases lying between them. Germline CDR1 and CDR2: MNHNS and SASEGT. The CDR3 is made up of 16 amino acids. CDR3 protein: CASSPGEPSGANVLTF. In DNA, the CDR3 is TGTGCCAGCAGCCCTGGGGAGCCCTCTGGGGCCAACGTCCTGACTTTC.

This clonotype turned up a few times. The chain links TRBV6-2 or TRBV6-3 to TRBJ2-2; D is unclear. Trimming removed 4 bases at V and 5 bases at J, with 11 bases between. The germline V gene encodes CDR1 MNHEY and CDR2 SVGEGT. The CDR3 spans 14 residues. CDR3 nucleotides: TGTGCCAGCAGTTTCTCTGACTGGACCGGGGAGCTGTTTTTT. Its protein product is CASSFSDWTGELFF.

The J gene is TRBJ1-5, the V gene TRBV5-6, with D perhaps TRBD1 (5 bases). The germline V gene has CDR1 SGHDT and CDR2 YYEEEE. Trimming cost V 1 base and J 7 bases, with 15 bases left between them. The CDR3 length is 15 residues. The CDR3 DNA reads as TGTGCCAGCAGCTTGAGAGGGGCGCCCAGCCAGCCCCAGCATTTT. This gives the protein CASSLRGAPSQPQHF.

The chain uses TRBV14 and TRBJ1-5; D gene unclear. The CDR3 sequence is 13 residues long. Germline loops: CDR1 SGHDN, CDR2 FVKESK. Trimming removed 4 bases at V and 3 bases at J, with 7 bases between. CDR3 sequence reads: CASSLDHNQPQHF. The CDR3 nucleotides are TGTGCCAGCAGCCTAGACCACAATCAGCCCCAGCATTTT. Combining the CDR3 with reference TRBV14 and TRBJ1-5 gives the whole variable domain EAGVTQFPSHSVIEKGQTVTLRCDPISGHDNLYWYRRVMGKEIKFLLHFVKESKQDESGMPNNRFLAERTGGTYSTLKVQPAELEDSGVYFCASSLDHNQPQHFGDGTRLSIL.

This clonotype was seen repeatedly, ten times or more. This chain uses TRBV5-1 with TRBJ2-1, with 11 bases that match TRBD1. This CDR3 is built from 18 residues. Germline-derived CDR1 and CDR2 are SGHRS and YFSETQ. J lost 1 base, V lost 3 bases, and 9 bases had no gene match. The CDR3 sequence is CASSSPIRDRGSYNEQFF. The DNA of the CDR3 is TGCGCCAGCAGCTCGCCCATCCGGGACAGGGGGTCCTACAATGAGCAGTTCTTC.

The chain recombines TRBV7-2 with TRBJ2-1; TRBD2 matches at 7 bases. V lost 0 bases to trimming and J lost 7 bases; unmatched junction nucleotides: 12. The CDR3 extends over 17 amino acids. Germline V gene data show CDR1 as SGHTA and CDR2 as FQGNSA. CDR3 nucleotide sequence: TGTGCCAGCAGCTTAGCCCCTAGCGGAATACTTGGGAATGAGCAGTTCTTC. Amino acids: CASSLAPSGILGNEQFF.

This clonotype was observed a handful of times. J is TRBJ2-5 and V is TRBV6-1, with TRBD2 as a possible D gene (5 bases). Germline lookup yields CDR1 MNHNS and CDR2 SASEGT. V was pared by 5 bases and J by 0 bases, with 16 bases between. The CDR3 runs to 16 residues. CDR3 protein: CASSYGSRRYQETQYF. The CDR3 coding sequence is TGTGCCAGCAGTTACGGATCTAGGAGGTACCAAGAGACCCAGTACTTC.

The chain carries TRBV5-1 and TRBJ2-1; D possibly corresponds to TRBD2 (6 bases). This CDR3 contains 14 residues. With 3 bases removed from V and 7 bases from J, the gap between germline ends came to 14 bases. Germline loops: CDR1 SGHRS, CDR2 YFSETQ. CDR3 in amino acids: CASSSTGSMNEQFF. In DNA form, the CDR3 reads TGCGCCAGCAGCTCCACCGGGAGTATGAATGAGCAGTTCTTC.

The CDR3 sequence is CASSLPRGTGANNEQFF. The CDR3, as DNA: TGTGCCAGCAGCCTTCCCCGGGGGACGGGAGCGAATAATGAGCAGTTCTTC. The chain recombines TRBV3-1 with TRBJ2-1; D is possibly TRBD2 (6 bases). The CDR3 loop spans 17 amino acids. The germline V gene has CDR1 LGHDT and CDR2 YNNKEL (reference sequence). Trimming pared 4 bases from V and 7 bases from J, leaving 23 bases between.

This chain uses TRBV20-1 with TRBJ2-1; weak D call: TRBD2 (5 bases). Germline V gene data show CDR1 as DFQATT and CDR2 as SNEGSKA (reference sequence). The CDR3 consists of 13 residues. V was trimmed by 3 bases and J by 4 bases, leaving 10 bases between them. The CDR3 reads CSASLARYNEQFF. CDR3 bases: TGCAGTGCTAGTTTAGCGCGATACAATGAGCAGTTCTTC.

The chain couples TRBV3-1 to TRBJ2-6; D is unresolved. V was cut by 3 bases and J by 0 bases, with 3 bases left in between. The germline gives CDR1 LGHDT, CDR2 YNNKEL (reference sequence). CDR3 length: 14 amino acids. The CDR3 DNA sequence: TGTGCCAGCAGCCAGGCCTCTGGGGCCAACGTCCTGACTTTC. It specifies CASSQASGANVLTF.

This clonotype came up a few times. The chain has TRBV7-8 and TRBJ1-2; 7 positions agree with TRBD1. Germline-derived CDR1 and CDR2 are SGHVS and FQNEAQ. J was trimmed by 6 bases and V by 2 bases; bases with no gene match: 6. The CDR3 extends over 14 amino acids. CDR3 in DNA: TGTGCCAGCAGCTTACTGGGCAGGGGGAATGGCTACACCTTC. Protein: CASSLLGRGNGYTF.